One and the same sample provided the 20 T cell receptor beta chains below, sequenced in a study of neurological immune-mediated disorders. TCRdb processed the 5' RACE reads anew with MiXCR; each CDR3 protein has one entry. The sample has approximately 100,000 distinct CDR3 sequences, around 3.4% seen once. The sequenced material came from PBMCs. These TCRs come from a woman between 18 and 29 years old with multiple sclerosis.

This clonotype was counted many times. The rearrangement joins TRBV5-5 to TRBJ1-3; D perhaps matches TRBD1 (6 bases). Trimming removed 0 bases at V and 7 bases at J, with 17 bases between. CDR1 SGHKS and CDR2 YYEKEE come from the germline V gene (reference sequence). CDR3 length equals 16 residues. The CDR3 nucleotides read TGTGCCAGCAGCTTGGGTCCGGGGGCCGGTCAGAACACCATATATTTT. Protein: CASSLGPGAGQNTIYF.

This clonotype has ten or more counts. V and J are TRBV7-2 and TRBJ2-4, with TRBD1 as a possible D gene (5 bases). The germline gives CDR1 SGHTA, CDR2 FQGNSA. CDR3 length: 15 residues. The V gene lost 8 bases and the J gene lost 0 bases, with 14 bases spanning the gap. The CDR3 DNA reads TGTGCCAGCCAATTGGACAACCTAGCCAAAAACATTCAGTACTTC. This sequence encodes CASQLDNLAKNIQYF.

This clonotype has a count of ten or more. V and J are TRBV6-9 and TRBJ1-4; weak D call: TRBD1 (5 bases). V lost 8 bases, J lost 8 bases, and 18 bases lay in between. Per germline, CDR1 MNHGY and CDR2 SVAAGI. The CDR3 loop spans 14 amino acids. In DNA form, the CDR3 reads TGTGCCAGCGGCCCGGGGCAGGGTATGGAAAAACTGTTTTTT. Translating it yields CASGPGQGMEKLFF.

This clonotype was recorded a few times. This rearrangement joins TRBV7-9 to TRBJ1-4; a weak D match, TRBD1 (5 bases). V lost 3 bases, J lost 8 bases, and 13 bases lay in between. CDR1 is SEHNR and CDR2 is FQNEAQ in the germline V gene (reference sequence). The CDR3 is made up of 14 amino acids. The CDR3 is CASSFDRGSEKLFF. CDR3 bases: TGTGCCAGCAGCTTTGACAGAGGAAGCGAAAAACTGTTTTTT.

This clonotype was seen ten or more times. The chain couples TRBV29-1 to TRBJ2-7; no clear D gene. Germline lookup yields CDR1 SQVTM and CDR2 ANQGSEA. V was trimmed by 4 bases and J by 4 bases, leaving 11 bases between them. CDR3 size: 12 residues. The CDR3 DNA follows: TGCAGCGTTGGCGTGGCGGAATACGAGCAGTACTTC. Translated, it gives CSVGVAEYEQYF.

This clonotype was counted ten times or more. The chain recombines TRBV20-1 with TRBJ2-5; D not resolved. CDR1 is DFQATT and CDR2 is SNEGSKA in the germline V gene (reference sequence). The length of the CDR3 is 14 residues. Trimming removed 1 base from V and 2 bases from J, with 11 bases in between. The CDR3 protein is CSARGVTPQETQYF. The CDR3 nucleotides read TGCAGTGCTAGAGGCGTGACTCCACAAGAGACCCAGTACTTC.

This clonotype was counted many times. The chain combines TRBV29-1 with TRBJ2-1; D might be TRBD2 (5 bases). V was cut by 5 bases and J by 3 bases, with 8 bases left in between. CDR1 and CDR2 from the germline V gene are SQVTM and ANQGSEA. The CDR3 is 12 amino acids. As DNA, the CDR3 is TGCAGCGTTAGACTAAGCTACAATGAGCAGTTCTTC. Its translation: CSVRLSYNEQFF.

This clonotype has ten or more counts. The chain is built from TRBV5-5 and TRBJ1-4; D is uncertain. CDR3 length equals 13 residues. V lost 8 bases to trimming and J lost 11 bases, with 19 bases between them. Germline CDR1 reads SGHKS; CDR2 reads YYEKEE (reference sequence). CDR3 sequence (DNA): TGTGCCAGTAACCGGGCCCCTGCTGAGAAACTGTTTTTT. Translating it yields CASNRAPAEKLFF.

This clonotype was detected many times. This rearrangement joins TRBV9 to TRBJ1-6; possibly TRBD1 for D (5 bases). The germline V and J ends were trimmed by 3 bases and 6 bases, with 10 bases remaining between them. CDR3 length equals 14 residues. In germline, CDR1 is SGDLS, CDR2 YYNGEE. In nucleotides, the CDR3 is TGTGCCAGCAGCGATGAGGGGCTTAATTCACCCCTCCACTTT. Translating it yields CASSDEGLNSPLHF.

This clonotype was detected ten times or more. This sequence joins TRBV10-3 and TRBJ2-7, with 14 nucleotides matching TRBD2. Germline lookup yields CDR1 ENHRY and CDR2 SYGVKD. This CDR3 has 15 amino acids. V trimming: 8 bases; J trimming: 5 bases; junction bases outside the gene matches: 8. The CDR3 region has the DNA TGTGCCATCGGACGACTAGCGGGAGGGACCGACGAGCAGTACTTC. Its protein product is CAIGRLAGGTDEQYF.

This clonotype was counted ten times or more. J is TRBJ1-2 and V is TRBV5-1; D perhaps matches TRBD1 (6 bases). This CDR3 is 14 amino acids long. Per the germline V gene, CDR1 is SGHRS and CDR2 is YFSETQ. The ends were cut back, 3 bases at V and 4 bases at J, with 13 bases in the middle. The CDR3 DNA is TGCGCCAGCAGCTGGGGGGGCGAAGGCTATGGCTACACCTTC. Translating gives CASSWGGEGYGYTF.

This clonotype was recorded many times. The chain recombines TRBV5-1 with TRBJ2-2; D remains unclear. Germline-derived CDR1 and CDR2 are SGHRS and YFSETQ. V lost 3 bases to trimming and J lost 2 bases, with 8 bases between them. This CDR3 spans 14 amino acids. The CDR3 protein is CASSSGFNTGELFF. CDR3 coding DNA: TGCGCCAGCAGCTCGGGTTTCAACACCGGGGAGCTGTTTTTT.

Comments on this clonotype: A much larger clone lies a single base off, so this may be a read error. The chain employs TRBV5-4 and TRBJ1-5; D is undetermined. The CDR3 is 14 residues long. Germline CDR1 and CDR2: SGHNT and YYREEE (reference sequence). CDR3 sequence: CASSLKGSNQHQHF. Written as DNA, the CDR3 is TGTGCCAGCAGCTTAAAGGGAAGCAATCAGCACCAGCATTTT.

There are many counts of this clonotype. This chain links TRBV12-3 or TRBV12-4 with TRBJ1-2, with 9 bases identical to TRBD1. The J segment lost 8 bases and the V segment lost 5 bases, leaving 9 bases of the junction unmatched. The CDR3 length is 14 residues. The CDR3 region has the DNA TGTGCCAGCAGTCAGCCGGACAGGGGATTAGGCTACACCTTC. Amino acid sequence: CASSQPDRGLGYTF.

This clonotype occurred many times. The V call is TRBV7-8, the J call TRBJ1-6; D remains ambiguous. This CDR3 is 13 amino acids long. Per germline, CDR1 SGHVS and CDR2 FQNEAQ. V lost 4 bases and J lost 5, with 6 bases in between. CDR3 sequence (DNA): TGTGCCAGCAGCTCTGGTCATAATTCACCCCTCCACTTT. Encoded protein: CASSSGHNSPLHF.

This clonotype was counted at least ten times. This rearrangement joins TRBV21-1 to TRBJ2-2; no DNA check was done on the table's D call, TRBD2. TRBV21-1 is an annotated pseudogene. CDR3 length equals 16 residues. CDR3 loop: CASSKDLRGGTGELFF. The DNA of the CDR3 is TGTGCCAGCAGCAAAGACCTCCGGGGAGGCACCGGGGAGCTGTTTTTT.

In regard to this clonotype: No conserved phenylalanine or tryptophan is present at the end of the CDR3, so a read error is the likely explanation. This rearrangement joins TRBV28 to TRBJ1-2; D is unresolved. V shed 10 bases and J shed 1 base, with 16 bases lying between them. The CDR3 runs to 14 residues. The germline V gene has CDR1 MDHEN and CDR2 SYDVKM. This chain's CDR3 is CANSPSGYNYGYTN. The DNA for the CDR3 is TGTGCCAACAGCCCCTCGGGTTATAACTATGGCTACACCAAC.

This clonotype was seen at least ten times. The chain couples TRBV5-6 to TRBJ2-1; D is uncertain. The V and J ends lost 2 bases and 6 bases respectively, with 12 bases between them. Germline V CDR1 and CDR2: SGHDT, YYEEEE. The CDR3 is 14 residues long. The CDR3 here is CASSFNYGVNEQFF. The DNA of the CDR3 is TGTGCCAGCAGCTTCAATTACGGCGTCAATGAGCAGTTCTTC.

The CDR3 loop reads CASSLSGIHETQYF. As DNA, the CDR3 is TGTGCCAGCAGCTTGTCCGGAATTCACGAGACCCAGTACTTC. The rearrangement joins TRBV7-2 to TRBJ2-5, with no clear D. V gave up 3 bases and J gave up 5 bases, with 13 bases separating them. CDR1 is SGHTA, CDR2 FQGNSA, per germline. The CDR3 length is 14 residues.

At least ten counts were recorded for this clonotype. CDR3 DNA sequence: TGCAGTGCTAGTCTTCTAGCGGGTAGCTACAATGAGCAGTTCTTC. It specifies CSASLLAGSYNEQFF. This rearrangement joins TRBV20-1 to TRBJ2-1, with 8 bases matching TRBD2. The ends lost 3 bases at V and 3 bases at J; junction bases unmatched: 7. Germline lookup yields CDR1 DFQATT and CDR2 SNEGSKA (reference sequence). The CDR3 runs to 15 residues.